The present TCR beta chain was sequenced within a study of OX40 agonist ivuxolimab in advanced cancers. Study at large: Dosing consisted of intravenous ivuxolimab at 0.01 to 10 mg/kg every 2 weeks.

On this clone: Its antigen is unidentified.

Exclusion applied to patients with autoimmune disease history or systemic immunosuppression. Looked up from germline, CDR1 is SGHNT and CDR2 is YYREEE (reference sequence). The CDR3 totals 17 residues. Trimming removed 4 bases from V and 7 bases from J; junction bases left unmatched: 15. Findings of the study overall: Within 6 weeks, CD4+ and CD8+ blood T cells expanded clonally at 0.1 to 3.0 mg/kg.

The protocol was immunoSEQ multiplex PCR, while the TCRdb copy is restricted to in-frame clones and leaves out a portion. The repertoire holds about 82,000 clones, with 90% to 95% as singletons. The chain combines TRBV5-4 with TRBJ2-7, with 12 bases matching TRBD2. The input for sequencing was CD4+ or CD8+ T cells sorted from blood, taken in a trial of the OX40 agonist ivuxolimab. The TCR was taken from an adult with an advanced solid tumor such as melanoma, head and neck, liver or kidney cancer. CDR3 sequence: CASSASSGRALSGEQYF. The CDR3 bases are TGTGCCAGCAGCGCCTCTAGCGGGAGGGCCTTGTCCGGTGAGCAGTACTTC.